The source of this T cell receptor beta chain is a study of Ad26.COV2.S vaccination and SARS-CoV-2 variants. Across the whole study: Intramuscular Ad26.COV2.S at 5x10^10 or 1x10^11 viral particles. General study findings and limits: Substantial breadth was reportedly displayed by spike-specific CD8+ and CD4+ T cell responses after vaccination.

With regard to this clone: Its target is unknown.

This CDR3 is built from 11 residues. Germline-derived CDR1 and CDR2 are MNHNY and SVGAGI (reference sequence). V lost 4 bases, J lost 9 bases, and 7 bases lay in between. Treatment of the sample: about 20 received Ad26.COV2.S at low or high dose, single or two shots; about 5 received placebo; per-sample allocation not given. Sample collection was performed on day 63 after the first vaccine or placebo injection. An adult of 18-55 years in Boston served as donor. The assay was immunoSEQ multiplex PCR, and TCRdb's table has in-frame clones only and misses some. The repertoire holds about 350,000 clones, with 75% to 90% as singletons.

The starting material was peripheral blood, obtained in a trial of Ad26.COV2.S vaccine versus placebo. The chain has TRBV6-6 and TRBJ1-5; D call uncertain. This clonotype was sampled from a person aged 18-60 years who received the Ad26.COV2.S COVID-19 vaccine or a placebo. The DNA of the CDR3 is TGTGCCAGCAGTTCCCAAGGGCCCCAGCATTTT. Protein: CASSSQGPQHF.